These 30 T cell receptor beta chains share one sample of origin, sequenced in a study of post-analysis software for immune sequencing data. Findings and limits, study-wide: When patients were compared with controls, a handful of TRBV segments were more frequent, TRBV5-6, TRBV5-1 and TRBV20-1 among them.

The antigens of these receptors remain unknown. Researchers reported that TCR beta cDNA libraries carried unique molecular identifiers. TCRdb re-analysed the PCR reads in MiXCR, keeping a single row per CDR3 protein. The sample records approximately 260,000 distinct CDR3 sequences, 36% being singletons. The sequenced sample was blood. All receptors derive from a girl aged 5 to 17 with multiple sclerosis.

This clonotype was observed a handful of times. V usage is TRBV19 and J usage is TRBJ2-7; either TRBD1 or TRBD2 may fit D (6 bases each). The CDR3 sequence is 15 residues long. Germline assignment: CDR1 LNHDA and CDR2 SQIVND (reference sequence). Trimming removed 5 bases at V and 3 bases at J, with 17 bases between. The CDR3 reads CASSGGPRGLYEQYF. CDR3 sequence (DNA): TGTGCCAGTAGTGGGGGGCCGCGAGGCCTCTACGAGCAGTACTTC. Supplemented by reference TRBV19 and TRBJ2-7, the full variable domain reads DGGITQSPKYLFRKEGQNVTLSCEQNLNHDAMYWYRQDPGQGLRLIYYSQIVNDFQKGDIAEGYSVSREKKESFPLTVTSAQKNPTAFYLCASSGGPRGLYEQYFGPGTRLTVT.

Worth noting for this clonotype: A much larger clonotype is one base distant, so this may be a read error. The V gene is TRBV12-3 or TRBV12-4, the J gene TRBJ1-2; tentative D call: TRBD1 (5 bases). The CDR3 runs to 11 residues. The DNA of the CDR3 is TGTGCCAGCAGTCTCAGGGACGGCTGCACCTTC. The encoded protein is CASSLRDGCTF.

This clonotype was detected many times. The CDR3 region has the DNA TGCGCCAGCAGCTTGGAAGCGGGGGGCCAAGAGACCCAGTACTTC. This translates into CASSLEAGGQETQYF. V and J are TRBV5-1 and TRBJ2-5; TRBD2 matches at 9 bases. The CDR3 extends over 15 amino acids. Trimming at V came to 0 bases and at J to 1 base, leaving 1 base not matched to a gene. Germline loops: CDR1 SGHRS, CDR2 YFSETQ.

This clonotype was found many times. V and J are TRBV5-1 and TRBJ2-3, with TRBD2 matching over 13 bases. This CDR3 comprises 18 residues. J gave up 0 bases and V 3 bases, and 7 bases lay outside the gene matches. Germline CDR1 is SGHRS and CDR2 is YFSETQ. As DNA, the CDR3 is TGCGCCAGCAGCTCTCCTGGGACTAGCGGGACTAGCACAGATACGCAGTATTTT. As protein: CASSSPGTSGTSTDTQYF.

The rearrangement uses TRBV27 and TRBJ2-2; 10 bases agree with TRBD1. CDR1 and CDR2 (germline): MNHEY, SMNVEV (reference sequence). The CDR3 has 15 amino acids. Trimming cost V 3 bases and J 5 bases; bases outside gene matches: 3. The CDR3 bases are TGTGCCAGCAGTTTCGGGACAGGGGAAACCGGGGAGCTGTTTTTT. Encoded protein: CASSFGTGETGELFF.

Many counts were recorded for this clonotype. The J gene is TRBJ1-2, the V gene TRBV29-1; D remains unclear. V was clipped by 0 bases and J by 2 bases, with 13 bases between them. CDR1 is SQVTM and CDR2 is ANQGSEA in the germline V gene. CDR3 size: 15 residues. In DNA, the CDR3 is TGCAGCGTTGAAGATCAACGGGATAAAAACTATGGCTACACCTTC. This translates into CSVEDQRDKNYGYTF.

This clonotype was recorded many times. This chain links TRBV20-1 with TRBJ1-2; no clear D. The CDR3 is made up of 14 amino acids. The germline V gene encodes CDR1 DFQATT and CDR2 SNEGSKA (reference sequence). Between the trimmed V and J ends, which lost 1 base and 0 bases, there was a span of 9 bases. The CDR3 region is CSARAQQSNYGYTF. In DNA, the CDR3 is TGCAGTGCTAGAGCACAGCAGTCTAACTATGGCTACACCTTC.

This clonotype was counted many times. This chain joins TRBV10-3 and TRBJ2-2, with 9 bases lining up with TRBD1. J lost 6 bases, V lost 0 bases, and 2 bases had no gene match. This CDR3 contains 15 residues. The germline V gene has CDR1 ENHRY and CDR2 SYGVKD. CDR3 nucleotides: TGTGCCATCAGTGAGTCCCGACAGGGGGCCGGGGAGCTGTTTTTT. Translation gives CAISESRQGAGELFF.

This clonotype appeared many times. The chain links TRBV28 to TRBJ2-6, with D unclear. Trimming stripped 8 bases from V and 0 bases from J, with 11 bases between. This CDR3 spans 15 amino acids. Germline V gives CDR1 MDHEN, CDR2 SYDVKM. DNA for the CDR3: TGTGCCAGCTCGCCGGCGCTCTCTGGGGCCAACGTCCTGACTTTC. Translated: CASSPALSGANVLTF.

This clonotype showed up just once. An end of the junction differs from the germline gene, which may be a read error. The CDR3 DNA follows: TGTGCCAGCAGCCCAGGACTAGCCGGGGGGCTGTTTTTT. Translating it yields CASSPGLAGGLFF. The rearrangement joins TRBV6-5 to TRBJ2-2; 8 bases map to TRBD2. CDR1 and CDR2 (germline): MNHEY, SVGAGI. The CDR3 consists of 13 residues.

This clonotype was picked up many times. The rearrangement links TRBV4-2 to TRBJ2-1; 15 bases fit TRBD2. Per the germline V gene, CDR1 is LGHNA and CDR2 is YNFKEQ. The CDR3 extends over 16 amino acids. V shed 1 base and J 6 bases; nucleotides not matched to a gene: 1. The CDR3 spells CASSQAGLAGGNEQFF. DNA of the CDR3: TGTGCCAGCAGCCAAGCGGGACTAGCGGGAGGCAATGAGCAGTTCTTC.

This chain uses TRBV11-2 with TRBJ2-3; weak D call: TRBD2 (6 bases). The V end lost 3 bases, the J end lost 0 bases, and 16 bases lay between the germline ends. Per germline, CDR1 SGHAT and CDR2 FQNNGV. This CDR3 contains 17 residues. DNA of the CDR3: TGTGCCAGCAGCTTTCCCCGCGGAGGACTAAGCACAGATACGCAGTATTTT. Its protein is CASSFPRGGLSTDTQYF.

The chain combines TRBV20-1 with TRBJ2-5; D ambiguous. This CDR3 contains 15 residues. Germline V gives CDR1 DFQATT, CDR2 SNEGSKA (reference sequence). V shed 5 bases and J shed 4 bases, with 20 bases lying between them. CDR3 coding DNA: TGCAGTGCTCTTAATCTAGGGAATAGAGGAGAGACCCAGTACTTC. It is translated as CSALNLGNRGETQYF.

The sample holds many counts of this clonotype. The genes are TRBV6-2 or TRBV6-3 and TRBJ2-1, with 9 bases aligning to TRBD1. The trim removed 6 bases at V and 4 bases at J, leaving 10 bases unmatched. Germline assignment: CDR1 MNHEY and CDR2 SVGEGT. This CDR3 is built from 16 residues. The CDR3 reads CASSTLGTGRYNEQFF. CDR3 nucleotides: TGTGCCAGCAGCACCCTTGGGACAGGGCGATACAATGAGCAGTTCTTC.

This clonotype turned up a few times. CDR3 residues: CASSWRQGDSPLHF. CDR3 DNA sequence: TGCGCCAGCAGCTGGAGGCAGGGGGATTCACCCCTCCACTTT. V usage is TRBV5-1 and J usage is TRBJ1-6, with 7 nucleotides matching TRBD1. CDR3 length: 14 residues. Germline loops: CDR1 SGHRS, CDR2 YFSETQ. The ends lost 3 bases at V and 8 bases at J; junction bases unmatched: 5.

V and J are TRBV6-1 and TRBJ2-1, with D possibly TRBD1 on 6 matching bases. Trimming took off 4 bases at V and 4 bases at J, with 14 bases between the two ends. Looked up from germline, CDR1 is MNHNS and CDR2 is SASEGT. This CDR3 contains 15 residues. The CDR3 here is CASSGEGGRYNEQFF. Written as DNA, the CDR3 is TGTGCCAGCAGTGGAGAAGGGGGTAGGTACAATGAGCAGTTCTTC.

The rearrangement links TRBV6-5 to TRBJ1-2, with D maybe TRBD1 (5 bases). The V gene's germline CDR1 is MNHEY and CDR2 SVGAGI. This CDR3 spans 15 amino acids. Deletions cut 0 bases from V and 2 bases from J, with 10 bases between. As DNA, the CDR3 is TGTGCCAGCAGTTACTCCCGGGACCCAAACTATGGCTACACCTTC. Its translation: CASSYSRDPNYGYTF.

The table lists this clonotype with a few counts. A much larger clone differs by one base, so this may be a read error. The chain has TRBV7-2 and TRBJ2-6; TRBD2 matches 8 bases. Germline CDR1 is SGHTA and CDR2 is FQGNSA. This CDR3 region has 13 residues. The CDR3, as DNA: TGTGCCAGCAGCCACGGGGGGGCCAACGTCCGGACTTTC. The encoded protein is CASSHGGANVRTF.

Notes on this clonotype: At one of its ends the junction is not consistent with the germline gene, which may arise from a read error. The chain combines TRBV20-1 with TRBJ2-3, with 13 bases matching TRBD2. Per the germline V gene, CDR1 is DFQATT and CDR2 is SNEGSKA (reference sequence). This CDR3 is 15 amino acids long. CDR3 DNA: TGCAGTGCGGGGGCGGGACTAGCGGGACCAGATGCGCAGTATTTT. Translated: CSAGAGLAGPDAQYF.

The genes are TRBV29-1 and TRBJ1-1; D is ambiguous. CDR3 size: 13 residues. V was clipped by 5 bases and J by 0 bases, with 10 bases between them. CDR1 and CDR2 from the germline V gene are SQVTM and ANQGSEA. The CDR3 is CSVPIGLNTEAFF. The CDR3 DNA reads as TGCAGCGTTCCGATCGGCCTGAACACTGAAGCTTTCTTT.

This clonotype was recorded many times. The chain has TRBV7-7 and TRBJ2-7, with D maybe TRBD1 (6 bases). Trimming removed 5 bases from V and 5 bases from J, with 25 bases in between. The CDR3 sequence is 17 residues long. CDR1 SSHAT and CDR2 FNYEAQ come from the germline V gene (reference sequence). The DNA for the CDR3 is TGTGCCAGCAGCCCTCAAAGGGGGTGTTATCTTGGGCACGAGCAGTACTTC. It translates to CASSPQRGCYLGHEQYF.

This clonotype came up many times. The chain combines TRBV6-6 with TRBJ1-2; tentatively, D is TRBD1 (5 bases). Trimming stripped 4 bases from V and 7 bases from J, with 13 bases between. This CDR3 comprises 13 residues. CDR1 and CDR2 from the germline V gene are MNHNY and SVGAGI (reference sequence). CDR3: CASSSQGRGGYTF. DNA for the CDR3: TGTGCCAGCAGTTCCCAGGGACGGGGTGGCTACACCTTC.

This clonotype appeared many times. The V gene is TRBV5-1, the J gene TRBJ2-5; D remains unclear. The V gene's germline CDR1 is SGHRS and CDR2 YFSETQ. V was shortened by 5 bases and J by 3 bases, with 8 bases between the two germline ends. The CDR3 contains 12 residues. The CDR3 reads CASRSREETQYF. In DNA, the CDR3 is TGCGCCAGCAGATCAAGGGAAGAGACCCAGTACTTC.

This clonotype has a handful of counts. The V and J genes are TRBV7-2 and TRBJ2-2; TRBD1 aligns across 7 bases. The CDR3 is made up of 18 amino acids. Trimming took 2 bases from V and 5 from J; bases not matched to a gene: 14. CDR1 and CDR2 from the germline V gene are SGHTA and FQGNSA. The CDR3 loop is CASSLNPKGARITGELFF. The CDR3 coding sequence is TGTGCCAGCAGCTTAAACCCTAAGGGGGCGCGAATTACCGGGGAGCTGTTTTTT.

This clonotype was counted a few times. The junction does not match germline at one end; this may be a read error. The chain employs TRBV2 and TRBJ2-7; 10 bases map to TRBD2. The germline gives CDR1 SNHLY, CDR2 FYNNEI. The CDR3 sequence is 15 residues long. The CDR3 loop reads CDSSDTGLAHYEQYF. The CDR3, as DNA: TGTGACAGCAGTGACACGGGACTAGCGCACTACGAGCAGTACTTC. Using reference TRBV2 and TRBJ2-7 for the parts outside the CDR3, the full variable domain is EPEVTQTPSHQVTQMGQEVILRCVPISNHLYFYWYRQILGQKVEFLVSFYNNEISEKSEIFDDQFSVERPDGSNFTLKIRSTKLEDSAMYFCDSSDTGLAHYEQYFGPGTRLTVT.

Many counts were recorded for this clonotype. CDR3 nucleotide sequence: TGTGCCAGCAGCCAAGGTGAAGCGGGGGGGACAGATACGCAGTATTTT. This gives the protein CASSQGEAGGTDTQYF. This chain links TRBV4-2 with TRBJ2-3, with 10 bases that match TRBD2. Germline CDR1 and CDR2: LGHNA and YNFKEQ. The CDR3 is 16 residues long. V lost 1 base, J lost 3 bases, and 4 bases stayed unmatched.

This clonotype showed up many times. This sequence joins TRBV5-1 and TRBJ1-1, with D possibly being TRBD1 (5 bases). This CDR3 comprises 14 residues. Trimming shortened V by 2 bases and J by 4 bases, and 12 bases separated the two germline ends. CDR1 is SGHRS, CDR2 YFSETQ, per germline. The CDR3 here is CASSLTSGTTEAFF. Written as DNA, the CDR3 is TGCGCCAGCAGCTTAACTTCCGGGACCACTGAAGCTTTCTTT.

This clonotype was seen only a few times. The chain employs TRBV28 and TRBJ1-1; possible D gene TRBD1, 5 bases. The CDR3 length is 15 residues. Trimming stripped 2 bases from V and 4 bases from J, with 14 bases between. The V gene's germline CDR1 is MDHEN and CDR2 SYDVKM. This CDR3 reads CASSLALGRGTEAFF. CDR3 DNA: TGTGCCAGCAGTTTAGCTTTGGGGCGAGGCACTGAAGCTTTCTTT.

Comments on this clonotype: A read error is likely, as this CDR3 ends without the conserved phenylalanine or tryptophan. V usage is TRBV5-1 and J usage is TRBJ1-1, with TRBD1 matching 7 bases. The germline V gene encodes CDR1 SGHRS and CDR2 YFSETQ. J lost 6 bases, V lost 5 bases, and 19 bases had no gene match. The CDR3 spans 17 residues. CDR3 coding DNA: TGCGCCAGCAGACAGGGTCCGGGGACAGATAGTAGGGCTGAAGCTTTCTTG. Its protein is CASRQGPGTDSRAEAFL.

There are many counts of this clonotype. The CDR3 spells CASSREGSPLHF. The CDR3 bases are TGTGCCAGCAGCCGAGAGGGTAGTCCCCTCCACTTT. The chain is built from TRBV12-3 or TRBV12-4 and TRBJ1-6; D remains unclear. The V end was cut by 6 bases, the J end by 13 bases, with 13 bases between. CDR3 length equals 12 residues.